This T cell receptor (beta chain) emerged from a study of blood T cell repertoires in COVID-19. V dropped 6 bases and J dropped 2; count of bases not matched to a gene: 8. The CDR3 is made up of 15 amino acids. From germline, CDR1 is SGHNT and CDR2 YENEEA. Data came from immunoSEQ multiplex PCR; TCRdb stores just in-frame clones and leaves some out. The sample lists some 300,000 clones; 89% were seen once. Sequenced material: PBMCs or T cells enriched from blood (not recorded which). The receptor comes from a woman aged 40 to 50 who had recovered from COVID-19. V usage is TRBV11-3 and J usage is TRBJ2-3; 7 bases agree with TRBD2. DNA of the CDR3: TGTGCCAGCAGTGCAAACGGGGGGTACACAGATACGCAGTATTTT. Translating gives CASSANGGYTDTQYF. Using reference TRBV11-3 and TRBJ2-3 for the parts outside the CDR3, the full variable domain is EAGVVQSPRYKIIEKKQPVAFWCNPISGHNTLYWYLQNLGQGPELLIRYENEEAVDDSQLPKDRFSAERLKGVDSTLKIQPAELGDSAVYLCASSANGGYTDTQYFGPGTRLTVL.